These T cell receptor beta chains were read from a single sample in a study of T cells expressing NK-cell markers. Using the 5' RACE reads, TCRdb records one entry per CDR3 protein without DNA. The ten top clones account for 7.3%, within a sample of 350,000 to 500,000 distinct CDR3 sequences. The sample was blood T cells: a sorted CD56 or NKG2C T cell subset, CD4+ or CD8+ T cells, or bulk PBMC T cells (not recorded which). The receptors derive from a woman aged 18-70 years in good health. The CDR3 runs from the conserved cysteine through the conserved F or W. Fields, in order: J gene, V gene, CDR3 protein.

J: TRBJ2-1
V: TRBV5-6
CDR3: CASSLSASYNEQFF

J: TRBJ2-3
V: TRBV5-1
CDR3: CASSLRERVTDTQYF

J: TRBJ2-7
V: TRBV4-3
CDR3: CASSQGGVGNEQYF

J: TRBJ2-5
V: TRBV12-3/TRBV12-4
CDR3: CASSLFQKETQYF

J: TRBJ1-3
V: TRBV7-6
CDR3: CASSPRQGPNTIYF

J: TRBJ2-3
V: TRBV12-5
CDR3: CASGLVLRPSADTQYF

J: TRBJ1-3
V: TRBV7-3
CDR3: CASSLTPGIGNTIYF

J: TRBJ2-1
V: TRBV7-9
CDR3: CASKPEAVTTYNEQFF

J: TRBJ2-5
V: TRBV6-2/TRBV6-3
CDR3: CASSYRPEETQYF

J: TRBJ1-5
V: TRBV28
CDR3: CASSSGGGNQPQHF

J: TRBJ2-2
V: TRBV7-2
CDR3: CDSSPRLAANTGELFF

J: TRBJ2-2
V: TRBV14
CDR3: CASSQVRGGAGELFF

J: TRBJ2-5
V: TRBV5-1
CDR3: CASTVGGLAIQETQYF

J: TRBJ2-3
V: TRBV12-3/TRBV12-4
CDR3: CASMGLAGNLDTQYF

J: TRBJ2-3
V: TRBV12-3/TRBV12-4
CDR3: CASSLHIAGYTDTQYF

J: TRBJ2-5
V: TRBV30
CDR3: CAWKSRAWNQETQYF

J: TRBJ2-1
V: TRBV24-1
CDR3: CATSVVGGEQFF

J: TRBJ1-2
V: TRBV12-3/TRBV12-4
CDR3: CASSLTAEGSYGYTF

J: TRBJ1-1
V: TRBV19
CDR3: CASSIRGTANTEAFF

J: TRBJ2-1
V: TRBV24-1
CDR3: CATSRGQPPNEQFF

J: TRBJ2-5
V: TRBV9
CDR3: CASSDGLAGGPRETQYF

J: TRBJ2-3
V: TRBV5-1
CDR3: CATSGGRSTDTQYF

J: TRBJ2-1
V: TRBV28
CDR3: CASSPTSSYNEQFF

J: TRBJ2-5
V: TRBV5-1
CDR3: CASSSGLDGTQYF

J: TRBJ2-3
V: TRBV20-1
CDR3: CLSGRPNTDTQYF

J: TRBJ2-1
V: TRBV4-1
CDR3: CASSQDPRSGHGFF

J: TRBJ2-5
V: TRBV29-1
CDR3: CSVEGVAGLLGETQYF

J: TRBJ2-7
V: TRBV27
CDR3: CASSHRGSYEQYF

J: TRBJ1-2
V: TRBV19
CDR3: CASSIADPAHSNYGYTF

J: TRBJ1-4
V: TRBV18
CDR3: CASSPPISQGEKLFF

J: TRBJ2-3
V: TRBV20-1
CDR3: CSAHLRADTQYF

J: TRBJ1-1
V: TRBV6-5
CDR3: CASSYSYQGRRTEAFF

J: TRBJ2-1
V: TRBV5-1
CDR3: CASSSGQGQRSSYNEQFF

J: TRBJ2-3
V: TRBV6-5
CDR3: CASRRSPDTQYF

J: TRBJ2-3
V: TRBV2
CDR3: CASNPGQIIPDTQYF

J: TRBJ1-6
V: TRBV20-1
CDR3: CSADARTDSGYNSPLHF

J: TRBJ2-3
V: TRBV5-1
CDR3: CASSSPLTDTQYF

J: TRBJ2-7
V: TRBV11-2
CDR3: CASSTLLGREQYF

J: TRBJ2-7
V: TRBV30
CDR3: CAWNPPGQGADEQYF

J: TRBJ1-6
V: TRBV12-3/TRBV12-4
CDR3: CASSLGIPLHF

J: TRBJ1-1
V: TRBV20-1
CDR3: CSARDTQEAFF

J: TRBJ2-1
V: TRBV7-2
CDR3: CASNHGPANNEQFF

J: TRBJ2-5
V: TRBV6-1
CDR3: CASSTQGGETQYF